This TCR beta chain is from a study of blood T cell repertoires in COVID-19 (dated by TCRdb to 2019 to 2021). Turning to the overall study: Samples covering the acute and convalescent phases of COVID-19 were provided by collaborators in the United States, Italy and Spain. The prospective study material was composed of cDNA or gDNA derived from T cells, B-cell-depleted T cells, or PBMCs. Where available, HLA class I and class II types were taken from metadata supplied by the sample provider and were not determined by assay-based typing. The repertoires were released in a freely available public database intended as a resource for research on the immune response to SARS-CoV-2. The sample metadata nearly always contained a de-identified subject ID, COVID-19 status, age in years and sex. The dataset comprised deeply sampled blood TCRbeta repertoires from subjects exposed to, actively infected with, or recovered from COVID-19. Samples were obtained from the ongoing ImmuneRACE study (first 160 participants) and from over 1,000 subjects provided by 6 global collaborators.

The junction shows trimming of 0 bases on V and 12 bases on J, plus 12 bases between the germline ends. From the cysteine up to the phenylalanine, the CDR3 has a length of 13 residues. Just CDR3 DNA is preserved here, 39 bases in frame from base 1. The germline V gene gives CDR1 as MGHRA and CDR2 as YSYEKL. In regard to this clone: Its antigen is currently not known. The input lacks base qualities; no much larger clone sits a single base away.

Each collaborating institution followed its own protocols to collect whole blood in K2EDTA tubes. For TCRbeta analysis, collaborators shipped samples as frozen whole blood, isolated PBMCs, or DNA extracted from either of those sample types. Overall study outcomes, separate from this receptor: How much clinical and demographic metadata was included differed by source and by participant, and the metadata was provided uncurated.

TCRbeta CDR3 regions were amplified from genomic DNA using the immunoSEQ Assay, a bias-controlled multiplex PCR. As for the original processing: The number of nucleated cells in each sample was estimated from the amplification of reference gene primers within the assay. To quantify the absolute abundance of each unique TCRbeta CDR3 rearrangement, sequence reads were collapsed and filtered. For each sample, productive Simpson clonality was calculated as the square root of Simpson's diversity index across productive rearrangements. The table was pulled from immuneACCESS by TCRdb, which kept in-frame rearrangements only. Such tables lose some clones; where checked, under half of the loss comes from unresolved V genes, and the rest has no known cause. V, J and clone size were drawn from that table, and D and trimming were deduced from the DNA. The sample table shows approximately 32,000 clones, and roughly 84% are seen once. The ten largest clones add up to over 11% of the sample.

The receptor chain draws on TRBV4-1 and TRBJ2-1; a tentative D call is TRBD2 (5 bases match). This clonotype was sampled from a man between 60 and 70 years old with active COVID-19. Sequencing was carried out using peripheral blood. The DNA is as follows: TGCGCCAGCAGCCAAGATCCCCTTCGGGGGCAGTTCTTC. This is translated as CASSQDPLRGQFF.